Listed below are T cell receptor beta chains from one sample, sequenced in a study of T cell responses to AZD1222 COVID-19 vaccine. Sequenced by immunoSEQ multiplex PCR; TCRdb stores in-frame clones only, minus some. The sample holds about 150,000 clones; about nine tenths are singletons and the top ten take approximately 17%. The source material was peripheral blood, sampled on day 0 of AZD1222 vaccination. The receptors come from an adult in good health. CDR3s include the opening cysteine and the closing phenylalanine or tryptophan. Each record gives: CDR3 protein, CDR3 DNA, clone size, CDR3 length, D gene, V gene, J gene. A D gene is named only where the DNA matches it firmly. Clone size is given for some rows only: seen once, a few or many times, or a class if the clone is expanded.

CDR3: CASSEQKGALSGANVLTF; DNA: TGTGCCAGCAGTGAACAGAAGGGGGCGCTTTCTGGGGCCAACGTCCTGACTTTC; size: NA; length: 18; D: TRBD1; V: TRBV2; J: TRBJ2-6
CDR3: CASSFPGAGSVYGYTF; DNA: TGTGCCAGCAGCTTCCCCGGGGCAGGGTCGGTCTATGGCTACACCTTC; size: NA; length: 16; D: NA; V: TRBV5-4; J: TRBJ1-2
CDR3: CASSGGRVSNTEAFF; DNA: TGTGCCAGCAGCGGAGGGAGGGTTTCAAACACTGAAGCTTTCTTT; size: NA; length: 15; D: NA; V: TRBV7-8; J: TRBJ1-1
CDR3: CASSWTRYYGYTF; DNA: TGTGCCAGCAGCTGGACCCGGTACTATGGCTACACCTTC; size: NA; length: 13; D: NA; V: TRBV7-2; J: TRBJ1-2
CDR3: CASSPLSGGLETQYF; DNA: TGTGCCAGCAGCCCTCTTAGCGGGGGGTTAGAGACCCAGTACTTC; size: once; length: 15; D: TRBD2; V: TRBV6-2/TRBV6-3; J: TRBJ2-5
CDR3: CASSTGDSEKLFF; DNA: TGTGCCAGCAGCACAGGAGATTCTGAAAAACTGTTTTTT; size: NA; length: 13; D: NA; V: TRBV28; J: TRBJ1-4
CDR3: CASSLAVSTGTEAFF; DNA: TGCGCCAGCAGCTTGGCCGTATCAACGGGCACTGAAGCTTTCTTT; size: NA; length: 15; D: NA; V: TRBV5-1; J: TRBJ1-1
CDR3: CSVDPSGGETQYF; DNA: TGCAGCGTTGATCCGTCGGGAGGAGAGACCCAGTACTTC; size: NA; length: 13; D: TRBD2; V: TRBV29-1; J: TRBJ2-5
CDR3: CASSQGAAVAGTDTQYF; DNA: TGTGCCAGCAGCCAAGGGGCCGCGGTGGCTGGCACAGATACGCAGTATTTT; size: NA; length: 17; D: NA; V: TRBV4-2; J: TRBJ2-3
CDR3: CAISGTRFRDTQYF; DNA: TGTGCCATCAGTGGGACTAGATTTCGGGATACGCAGTATTTT; size: NA; length: 14; D: TRBD2; V: TRBV10-3; J: TRBJ2-3
CDR3: CASRWDLNTEAFF; DNA: TGCGCCAGCAGATGGGACCTTAACACTGAAGCTTTCTTT; size: NA; length: 13; D: NA; V: TRBV5-1; J: TRBJ1-1
CDR3: CASSPRTLNAFF; DNA: TGTGCCAGCAGCCCGAGGACTTTGAATGCTTTCTTT; size: NA; length: 12; D: NA; V: TRBV6-1; J: TRBJ1-1
CDR3: CASSLGDRIALNTEAFF; DNA: TGCGCCAGCAGCTTGGGAGACAGGATCGCCTTGAACACTGAAGCTTTCTTT; size: few; length: 17; D: NA; V: TRBV5-1; J: TRBJ1-1
CDR3: CASSAATGNTEAFF; DNA: TGTGCCAGCAGCGCCGCCACAGGTAACACTGAAGCTTTCTTT; size: once; length: 14; D: NA; V: TRBV5-6; J: TRBJ1-1
CDR3: CSVRQGYGYTF; DNA: TGCAGCGTTCGGCAGGGGTATGGCTACACCTTC; size: NA; length: 11; D: NA; V: TRBV29-1; J: TRBJ1-2
CDR3: CASSQGPGPNYGYTF; DNA: TGTGCCAGCAGCCAAGGTCCCGGACCTAACTATGGCTACACCTTC; size: NA; length: 15; D: NA; V: TRBV3-1/TRBV3-2; J: TRBJ1-2
CDR3: CASSLTGAYGYTF; DNA: TGTGCCAGCAGTCTCACAGGGGCCTATGGCTACACCTTC; size: NA; length: 13; D: TRBD1; V: TRBV12-3/TRBV12-4; J: TRBJ1-2
CDR3: CASSVDIYQPQHF; DNA: TGTGCCAGCAGCGTGGACATATATCAGCCCCAGCATTTT; size: NA; length: 13; D: NA; V: TRBV12-3/TRBV12-4; J: TRBJ1-5
CDR3: CASNHYGYTF; DNA: TGTGCCAGCAACCATTATGGCTACACCTTC; size: medium-sized; length: 10; D: NA; V: TRBV6-5; J: TRBJ1-2
CDR3: CASSLGGMNTEAFF; DNA: TGTGCCAGCAGCTTGGGAGGGATGAACACTGAAGCTTTCTTT; size: few; length: 14; D: NA; V: TRBV5-6; J: TRBJ1-1
CDR3: CASSSPPAYNSPLHF; DNA: TGTGCCAGTAGTAGCCCCCCGGCCTATAATTCACCCCTCCACTTT; size: NA; length: 15; D: NA; V: TRBV19; J: TRBJ1-6
CDR3: CSASTRGFYGYTF; DNA: TGCAGTGCTAGTACCAGGGGGTTCTATGGCTACACCTTC; size: NA; length: 13; D: TRBD1; V: TRBV20-1; J: TRBJ1-2
CDR3: CASSLGQFGYTF; DNA: TGTGCCAGCAGCTTGGGTCAGTTTGGCTACACCTTC; size: NA; length: 12; D: NA; V: TRBV5-6; J: TRBJ1-2
CDR3: CASSPGRKTQYF; DNA: TGTGCCAGCAGCCCCGGTCGGAAGACCCAGTACTTC; size: NA; length: 12; D: NA; V: TRBV12-3/TRBV12-4; J: TRBJ2-5
CDR3: CASSPTLDRDYGYTF; DNA: TGTGCCAGCTCCCCAACCCTAGACAGGGACTATGGCTACACCTTC; size: NA; length: 15; D: TRBD1; V: TRBV18; J: TRBJ1-2
CDR3: CAISEATGALSGNTIYF; DNA: TGTGCCATCAGTGAGGCGACAGGGGCACTCTCTGGAAACACCATATATTTT; size: NA; length: 17; D: TRBD1; V: TRBV10-3; J: TRBJ1-3
CDR3: CAWSPLGTDYGYTF; DNA: TGTGCCTGGAGTCCATTGGGAACGGACTATGGCTACACCTTC; size: NA; length: 14; D: NA; V: TRBV30; J: TRBJ1-2
CDR3: CASSLAWGNSYEQYF; DNA: TGCGCCAGCAGCTTGGCCTGGGGGAATTCCTACGAGCAGTACTTC; size: NA; length: 15; D: NA; V: TRBV5-1; J: TRBJ2-7
CDR3: CAIFGGGRRTGYTF; DNA: TGTGCTATATTTGGGGGGGGGCGAAGGACCGGCTACACCTTC; size: NA; length: 14; D: NA; V: TRBV6-5; J: TRBJ1-2